This T cell receptor beta chain derives from a study of blood T cell repertoires in COVID-19. Trimming shortened V by 7 bases and J by 0 bases, and 10 bases separated the two germline ends. The CDR3 consists of 13 residues. Per germline, CDR1 SNHLY and CDR2 FYNNEI. Data came from immunoSEQ multiplex PCR; TCRdb stores just in-frame clones and leaves some out. The sample contains around 73,000 clones, 82% of which appear only once. The chain uses TRBV2 and TRBJ2-7, with unresolved D. This TCR came from a woman aged 55 to 70 with acute or convalescent COVID-19. Sequenced: peripheral blood. CDR3 coding DNA: TGTGCCAGCACATGGCAGGCCTCCTACGAGCAGTACTTC. Residues: CASTWQASYEQYF.